The 24 T cell receptor beta chains in this list originate from one sample, sequenced in a study of T cells in Graves' hyperthyroidism and ophthalmopathy. Authors of the study amplified TCR beta CDR3 regions from RNA transcripts. When the TCR CDR3 underwent first-round RT-PCR, the HTBI primer set was used. Each CDR3 protein gets one entry after TCRdb re-called the multiplex PCR reads with MiXCR. The sample carries 550,000 to 800,000 distinct CDR3 sequences, about 18% recorded once. The sequenced material came from blood. The receptors originated from a man in his forties or fifties with Graves' hyperthyroidism.

The chain combines TRBV10-3 with TRBJ2-7, with D perhaps TRBD2 (5 bases). The V gene's germline CDR1 is ENHRY and CDR2 SYGVKD. The CDR3 consists of 13 residues. V shed 3 bases and J shed 2 bases, with 8 bases lying between them. CDR3 nucleotides: TGTGCCATCAGTGACGAGGGAACCTACGAGCAGTACTTC. This codes for CAISDEGTYEQYF.

This clonotype was seen at least ten times. The chain uses TRBV28 and TRBJ2-7; TRBD1 agrees at 7 bases. After removal of 6 bases from V and 0 bases from J, the junction contained 8 bases not matched to a gene. CDR1 and CDR2 from the germline V gene are MDHEN and SYDVKM. The CDR3 length is 15 residues. The CDR3 spells CASSPGQASSYEQYF. The CDR3 nucleotides are TGTGCCAGCAGCCCAGGACAGGCCAGCTCCTACGAGCAGTACTTC. Full variable domain (outside the CDR3, taken from reference TRBV28 and TRBJ2-7): DVKVTQSSRYLVKRTGEKVFLECVQDMDHENMFWYRQDPGLGLRLIYFSYDVKMKEKGDIPEGYSVSREKKERFSLILESASTNQTSMYLCASSPGQASSYEQYFGPGTRLTVT.

V and J are TRBV12-3 or TRBV12-4 and TRBJ2-1; TRBD2 aligns across 9 bases. J was trimmed by 7 bases and V by 3 bases; bases with no gene match: 13. The CDR3 totals 17 residues. The DNA for the CDR3 is TGTGCCAGCAGTTTGGCAGTAGAGACTAGCGGAGCTAATGAGCAGTTCTTC. Encoded protein: CASSLAVETSGANEQFF.

This clonotype was counted a single time. The genes are TRBV7-9 and TRBJ2-7; 9 bases agree with TRBD2. Germline CDR1 SEHNR, CDR2 FQNEAQ (reference sequence). The CDR3 runs 16 residues. With 5 bases clipped from V and 4 bases from J, the junction kept 12 bases outside the gene matches. CDR3 amino acids: CASSLPTSGIAYEQYF. The CDR3 bases are TGTGCCAGCAGCCTACCGACTAGCGGTATAGCTTACGAGCAGTACTTC.

This clonotype was seen a handful of times. V gene TRBV29-1 combines with J gene TRBJ1-1, with TRBD1 identical over 8 bases. There are 14 residues in the CDR3. In germline, CDR1 is SQVTM, CDR2 ANQGSEA. With 6 bases clipped from V and 3 bases from J, the junction kept 9 bases outside the gene matches. Here the CDR3 DNA reads TGCAGCGTACTAAGAGGGACAGGCTACACTGAAGCTTTCTTT. Protein: CSVLRGTGYTEAFF.

Ten or more counts support this clonotype. The gene calls are TRBV10-3 and TRBJ2-2, with D tentatively TRBD1 or TRBD2 (5 bases each). Per germline, CDR1 ENHRY and CDR2 SYGVKD. V was cut by 5 bases and J by 0 bases, with 10 bases left in between. This CDR3 has 15 amino acids. CDR3 sequence: CAISSGTTNTGELFF. The CDR3 DNA follows: TGTGCCATCAGTTCCGGGACGACGAACACCGGGGAGCTGTTTTTT.

In this sample, this clonotype turned up many times. V usage is TRBV6-6 and J usage is TRBJ2-2; D uncertain. This CDR3 contains 14 residues. Trimming took 0 bases from V and 0 from J, leaving 2 bases between them. Germline V CDR1 and CDR2: MNHNY, SVGAGI (reference sequence). The CDR3 DNA follows: TGTGCCAGCAGTTACTCGCCGAACACCGGGGAGCTGTTTTTT. Its translation: CASSYSPNTGELFF.

This clonotype has ten or more counts. The chain is built from TRBV12-3 or TRBV12-4 and TRBJ1-1, with 7 bases fitting TRBD1. This CDR3 has 14 residues. The trim removed 5 bases at V and 5 bases at J, leaving 8 bases unmatched. CDR3 sequence reads: CASSPGQRGTEAFF. In DNA, the CDR3 is TGTGCCAGCAGTCCGGGACAGCGTGGAACTGAAGCTTTCTTT.

V gene TRBV7-6 combines with J gene TRBJ2-2; D is undetermined. The CDR3 has 12 amino acids. The V gene's germline CDR1 is SGHVS and CDR2 FNYEAQ. V was trimmed by 4 bases and J by 8 bases, leaving 8 bases between them. DNA for the CDR3: TGTGCCAGCAGCTCGAACCTGGGGGAGCTGTTTTTT. It codes for CASSSNLGELFF.

In its sample, this clonotype was seen many times. A junction end diverges from the germline sequence, so it may reflect a read error. The V gene is TRBV5-1, the J gene TRBJ2-2; tentative D call: TRBD1 (6 bases). Germline V gene sequence: CDR1 SGHRS, CDR2 YFSETQ. The CDR3 has 13 residues. The CDR3 nucleotides are TGTGCCAGCAGCTTAGAGGGGGCCGGGGAGCTGTTTTTT. Its translation: CASSLEGAGELFF.

This clonotype was counted a few times. V usage is TRBV5-1 and J usage is TRBJ2-2; the D gene is possibly TRBD2 (5 bases). The ends were cut back, 7 bases at V and 0 bases at J, with 13 bases in the middle. In germline, CDR1 is SGHRS, CDR2 YFSETQ. The CDR3 spans 15 residues. CDR3 sequence (DNA): TGCGCCAGCGGGGTAAGAGGGTCGAACACCGGGGAGCTGTTTTTT. Its protein product is CASGVRGSNTGELFF.

The rearrangement links TRBV6-1 to TRBJ2-7, with D possibly being TRBD1 (6 bases). The germline CDR1 and CDR2 sequences are MNHNS and SASEGT. V lost 7 bases and J lost 2, with 9 bases in between. There are 12 residues in the CDR3. CDR3 loop: CASKTGPYEQYF. The CDR3 DNA sequence: TGTGCCAGCAAAACAGGGCCCTACGAGCAGTACTTC.

This chain links TRBV11-2 with TRBJ2-5; 7 bases map to TRBD1. Trimming removed 5 bases from V and 4 bases from J; junction bases left unmatched: 7. The CDR3 runs 14 residues. CDR1 is SGHAT, CDR2 FQNNGV, per germline. The CDR3 DNA is TGTGCCAGCAGCCTGGGACAGTTGGGAGAGACCCAGTACTTC. It specifies CASSLGQLGETQYF.

This clonotype was seen at least ten times. V and J are TRBV12-3 or TRBV12-4 and TRBJ1-5, with D maybe TRBD1 (5 bases). Trimming stripped 5 bases from V and 4 bases from J, with 12 bases between. The CDR3 is 14 residues long. This CDR3 reads CASSQRGKNQPQHF. CDR3 DNA sequence: TGTGCCAGCAGTCAGAGGGGTAAGAATCAGCCCCAGCATTTT.

This clonotype came up a few times. J is TRBJ2-3 and V is TRBV6-5, with D hard to call. This CDR3 spans 16 amino acids. In germline, CDR1 is MNHEY, CDR2 SVGAGI. With 2 bases removed from V and 0 bases from J, the gap between germline ends came to 12 bases. CDR3 sequence: CASSYRRGGSTDTQYF. The CDR3 region has the DNA TGTGCCAGCAGTTACCGTCGAGGCGGAAGCACAGATACGCAGTATTTT.

The table lists this clonotype with many counts. The genes are TRBV27 and TRBJ1-1; unclear D gene. The germline V and J ends were trimmed by 5 bases and 5 bases, with 15 bases remaining between them. In germline, CDR1 is MNHEY, CDR2 SMNVEV (reference sequence). This CDR3 contains 14 residues. The CDR3 spells CASSIQEGKTEAFF. The DNA for the CDR3 is TGTGCCAGCAGTATCCAGGAAGGCAAGACTGAAGCTTTCTTT.

This clonotype was picked up many times. The chain uses TRBV11-3 and TRBJ2-1, with D unclear. The CDR3 consists of 14 residues. Trimming took off 4 bases at V and 5 bases at J, with 12 bases between the two ends. CDR1 is SGHNT and CDR2 is YENEEA in the germline V gene. The CDR3 DNA is TGTGCCAGCAGCTCCTCGCTCGTCAACAATGAGCAGTTCTTC. Translated, it gives CASSSSLVNNEQFF. The complete variable domain, with remaining parts taken from reference TRBV11-3 and TRBJ2-1, reads EAGVVQSPRYKIIEKKQPVAFWCNPISGHNTLYWYLQNLGQGPELLIRYENEEAVDDSQLPKDRFSAERLKGVDSTLKIQPAELGDSAVYLCASSSSLVNNEQFFGPGTRLTVL.

This clonotype was detected ten times or more. The rearrangement uses TRBV29-1 and TRBJ2-1, with D perhaps TRBD2 (7 bases). This CDR3 has 18 amino acids. Trimming took 2 bases from V and 1 from J, leaving 21 bases between them. Germline CDR1 and CDR2: SQVTM and ANQGSEA. DNA of the CDR3: TGCAGCGTTGAACTCGGGGGGCGCCGGGTTAGATCCTACAATGAGCAGTTCTTC. It codes for CSVELGGRRVRSYNEQFF.

A few counts support this clonotype. The CDR3 DNA is TGTGCCAGTAGTATGGAGACAGGGAGGGGTGGGGCCAACGTCCTGACTTTC. It translates to CASSMETGRGGANVLTF. The J gene is TRBJ2-6, the V gene TRBV19; D tentatively reads TRBD1 or TRBD2 (7 bases each). Germline V CDR1 and CDR2: LNHDA, SQIVND (reference sequence). V was shortened by 3 bases and J by 3 bases, with 15 bases between the two germline ends. The CDR3 sequence is 17 residues long.

This clonotype was counted only a few times. The gene calls are TRBV28 and TRBJ1-5; D might be TRBD1 (6 bases). V dropped 8 bases and J dropped 5 bases, with 22 bases sitting between them. Germline values: CDR1 MDHEN, CDR2 SYDVKM. This CDR3 region has 16 residues. The CDR3 coding sequence is TGTGCCAGCCCCCCAACGGGGGCAGGGACATATCAGCCCCAGCATTTT. It codes for CASPPTGAGTYQPQHF.

The rearrangement uses TRBV7-9 and TRBJ2-7; 8 bases align to TRBD2. CDR1 and CDR2 (germline): SEHNR, FQNEAQ (reference sequence). CDR3 length: 15 residues. Trimming removed 5 bases from V and 4 bases from J; junction bases left unmatched: 10. DNA of the CDR3: TGTGCCAGCAGCCCCCGGAAGACTAGCGAATACGAGCAGTACTTC. This gives the protein CASSPRKTSEYEQYF.

This clonotype was observed a few times. The chain couples TRBV7-9 to TRBJ2-2; D perhaps matches TRBD2 (6 bases). CDR3 length equals 13 residues. Trimming took off 4 bases at V and 7 bases at J, with 10 bases between the two ends. CDR1 and CDR2 (germline): SEHNR, FQNEAQ (reference sequence). The CDR3 loop is CASSSGGDGELFF. The CDR3 DNA follows: TGTGCCAGCAGCTCTGGAGGGGACGGGGAGCTGTTTTTT.

This clonotype has a handful of counts. The chain joins TRBV18 to TRBJ1-4, with a tentative D call TRBD1 (6 bases). Germline lookup yields CDR1 KGHSH and CDR2 LQKENI. CDR3 length equals 13 residues. Trimming cost V 3 bases and J 8 bases, with 10 bases left between them. DNA for the CDR3: TGTGCCAGCTCACCCGACAGGATAGAAAAACTGTTTTTT. This sequence encodes CASSPDRIEKLFF.

A word on this clonotype: With a much larger clone just one base away, this may be a read error. This rearrangement joins TRBV18 to TRBJ2-1; possibly TRBD1 for D (6 bases). CDR1 and CDR2 (germline): KGHSH, LQKENI. The CDR3 runs 17 residues. This CDR3 reads CASPPNAGTRPYNEQFF. For the CDR3, the DNA is TGTGCCAGCCCACCCAACGCCGGGACAAGGCCCTACAATGAGCAGTTCTTC.